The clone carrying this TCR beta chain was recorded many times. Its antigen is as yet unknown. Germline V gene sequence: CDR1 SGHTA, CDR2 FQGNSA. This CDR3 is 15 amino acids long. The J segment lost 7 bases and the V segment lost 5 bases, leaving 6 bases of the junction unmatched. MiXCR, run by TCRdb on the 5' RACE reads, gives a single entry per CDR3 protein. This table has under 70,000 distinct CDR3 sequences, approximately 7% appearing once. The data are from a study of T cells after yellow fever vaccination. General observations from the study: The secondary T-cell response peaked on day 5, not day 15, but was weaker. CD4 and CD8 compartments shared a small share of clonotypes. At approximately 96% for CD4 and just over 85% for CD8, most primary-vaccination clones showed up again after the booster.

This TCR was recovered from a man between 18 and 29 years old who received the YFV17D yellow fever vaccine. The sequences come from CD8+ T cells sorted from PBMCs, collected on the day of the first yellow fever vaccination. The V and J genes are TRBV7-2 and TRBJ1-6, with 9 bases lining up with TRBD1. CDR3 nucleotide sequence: TGTGCCAGCAGCGCGGGGACAGGGATGAATTCACCCCTCCACTTT. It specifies CASSAGTGMNSPLHF.